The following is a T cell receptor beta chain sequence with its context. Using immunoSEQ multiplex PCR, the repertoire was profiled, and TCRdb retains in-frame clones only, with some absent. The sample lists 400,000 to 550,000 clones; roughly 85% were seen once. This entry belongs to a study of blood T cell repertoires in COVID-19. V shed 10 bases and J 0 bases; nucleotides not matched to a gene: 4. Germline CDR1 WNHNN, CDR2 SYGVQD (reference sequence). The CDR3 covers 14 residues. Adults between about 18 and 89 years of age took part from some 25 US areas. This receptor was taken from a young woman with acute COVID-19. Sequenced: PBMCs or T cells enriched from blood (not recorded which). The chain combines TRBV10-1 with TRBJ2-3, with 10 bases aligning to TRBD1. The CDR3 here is CAIRTGGSTDTQYF. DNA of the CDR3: TGCGCCATCCGGACAGGGGGAAGCACAGATACGCAGTATTTT.